This T cell receptor (beta chain) was captured in a study of human T cells and chemical hapten exposure. Broader study findings: Expanded TCRs grouped into significantly more large CDR3 similarity clusters than controls produced.

This clonotype has more than one count but fewer than ten. Its target is unknown. The time point here: patch test 2, 6 weeks after DPC sensitization. The treatment denotes: therapeutic diphenylcyclopropenone sensitization with weekly scalp DPC. Whole blood, unfractionated, served as the material for total RNA extraction. The germline CDR1 and CDR2 sequences are LGHNA and YSLEER. The V gene lost 1 base and the J gene lost 0 bases, with 10 bases spanning the gap. CDR3 length: 15 amino acids. The study's library attached unique molecular identifiers to single cDNA molecules. MiXCR was run by TCRdb on the RACE reads, yielding one entry per CDR3 protein. The sample holds about 42,000 distinct CDR3 sequences, approximately 9.6% seen once.

The sequences come from whole blood, collected in connection with sensitization to the hapten diphenylcyclopropenone (DPC). The gene calls are TRBV4-3 and TRBJ2-7; D is uncertain. This clonotype was obtained from a woman in her twenties or thirties with alopecia areata. Some clones in this sample may be carry-over from other donors' samples. The CDR3 spells CASSQVLTDSYEQYF. The CDR3 DNA follows: TGCGCCAGCAGCCAAGTACTCACGGACTCCTACGAGCAGTACTTC.